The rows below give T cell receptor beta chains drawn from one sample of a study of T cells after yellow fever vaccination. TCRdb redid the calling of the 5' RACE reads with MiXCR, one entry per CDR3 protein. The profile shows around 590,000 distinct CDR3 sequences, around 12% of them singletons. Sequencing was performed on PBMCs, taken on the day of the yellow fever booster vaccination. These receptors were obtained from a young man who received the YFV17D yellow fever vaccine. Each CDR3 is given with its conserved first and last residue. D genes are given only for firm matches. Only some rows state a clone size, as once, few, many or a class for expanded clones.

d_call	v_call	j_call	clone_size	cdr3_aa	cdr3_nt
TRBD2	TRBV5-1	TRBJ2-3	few	CASSHQGLTTDTQYF	TGCGCCAGCAGCCATCAGGGACTAACCACAGATACGCAGTATTTT
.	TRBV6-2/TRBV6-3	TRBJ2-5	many	CASSSIQTETQYF	TGTGCCAGCAGCTCAATCCAAACGGAGACCCAGTACTTC
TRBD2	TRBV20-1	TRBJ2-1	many	CSAPLAAGGEEFF	TGCAGTGCTCCCCTAGCCGCGGGAGGAGAGGAGTTCTTC
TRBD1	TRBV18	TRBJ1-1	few	CASSPSTGSDTEAFF	TGTGCCAGCTCACCGTCGACAGGGAGTGACACTGAAGCTTTCTTT
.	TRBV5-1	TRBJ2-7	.	CASSLSLNPYEQYF	TGCGCCAGCAGCCTGTCTCTGAACCCCTACGAGCAGTACTTC
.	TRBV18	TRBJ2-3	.	CASSPGLLGGYTDTQYF	TGTGCCAGCTCACCGGGACTCCTTGGGGGATACACAGATACGCAGTATTTT
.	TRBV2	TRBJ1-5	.	CASSDPFGPQHF	TGTGCCAGCAGTGACCCGTTTGGGCCCCAGCATTTT
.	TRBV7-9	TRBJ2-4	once	CASSLNPLRSKNIQYF	TGTGCCAGCAGCTTAAATCCCTTGCGGTCCAAAAACATTCAGTACTTC
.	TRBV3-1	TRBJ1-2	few	CASSPYRESYYGYTF	TGTGCCAGCAGCCCTTACCGGGAGAGCTACTATGGCTACACCTTC
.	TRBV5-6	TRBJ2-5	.	CASSWGSRETQYF	TGTGCCAGCAGCTGGGGGAGTCGAGAGACCCAGTACTTC
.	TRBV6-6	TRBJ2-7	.	CASSNGKQYF	TGTGCCAGCAGCAATGGGAAGCAGTACTTC
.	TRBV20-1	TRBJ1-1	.	CSPPGAPTEAFF	TGCAGTCCCCCCGGGGCCCCCACTGAAGCTTTCTTT
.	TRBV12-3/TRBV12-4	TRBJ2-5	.	CASSWLSTRETQYF	TGTGCCAGCAGTTGGCTCTCTACGCGAGAGACCCAGTACTTC
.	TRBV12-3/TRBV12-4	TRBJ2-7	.	CASSFLPLDEQYF	TGTGCCAGCAGTTTCTTACCGTTGGACGAGCAGTACTTC
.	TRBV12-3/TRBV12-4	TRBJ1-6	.	CDSSQQGNTPLHF	TGTGACAGCAGTCAACAGGGTAATACACCCCTCCACTTT
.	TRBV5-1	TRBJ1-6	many	CASSRAQDSPLHF	TGCGCCAGCAGCCGGGCCCAAGATTCACCCCTCCACTTT
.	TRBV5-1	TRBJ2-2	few	CASSLRLSGFGELFF	TGCGCCAGCAGCTTGAGGCTTTCCGGGTTCGGGGAGCTGTTTTTT
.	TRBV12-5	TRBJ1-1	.	CASGLPRTTGRVTEAFF	TGTGCTAGTGGATTACCCCGAACCACGGGGAGGGTGACTGAAGCTTTCTTT
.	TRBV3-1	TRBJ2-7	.	CASSQAGRRNEQYF	TGTGCCAGCAGCCAAGCAGGGCGGAGGAACGAGCAGTACTTC
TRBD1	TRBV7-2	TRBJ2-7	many	CASSPTGTGGFNEQYF	TGTGCCAGCAGCCCAACCGGGACAGGGGGCTTTAACGAGCAGTACTTC
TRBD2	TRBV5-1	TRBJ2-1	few	CASSRFLAGEPFF	TGCGCCAGCAGCAGATTCCTAGCGGGAGAGCCGTTCTTC
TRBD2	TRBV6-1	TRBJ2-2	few	CASSAGDLNTGELFF	TGTGCCAGCTCCGCGGGAGATTTAAACACCGGGGAGCTGTTTTTT
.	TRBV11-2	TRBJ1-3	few	CASSPHRRTYSGNTIYF	TGTGCCAGCAGCCCTCATCGGCGGACTTACTCTGGAAACACCATATATTTT
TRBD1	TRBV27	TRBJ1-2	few	CASSIRQGSFGYTF	TGTGCCAGCAGTATAAGACAGGGTTCGTTTGGCTACACCTTC
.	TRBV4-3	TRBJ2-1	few	CASSQGQLNNEQFF	TGCGCCAGCAGCCAAGGCCAGCTGAACAATGAGCAGTTCTTC
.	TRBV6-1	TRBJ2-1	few	CASRRGPQGNEQFF	TGTGCCAGCAGACGAGGCCCTCAGGGCAATGAGCAGTTCTTC
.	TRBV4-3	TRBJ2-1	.	CASSQGVDSYYNEQFF	TGCGCCAGCAGCCAAGGCGTGGACTCCTACTACAATGAGCAGTTCTTC
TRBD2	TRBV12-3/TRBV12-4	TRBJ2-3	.	CAIRLAGVDTQYF	TGTGCCATCCGACTAGCGGGAGTGGATACGCAGTATTTT
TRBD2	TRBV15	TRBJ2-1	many	CATSRTGTSGEQFF	TGTGCCACCAGCAGGACCGGGACTAGTGGTGAGCAGTTCTTC
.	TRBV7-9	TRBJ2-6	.	CASSFEGLIAGANVLTF	TGTGCCAGCAGCTTTGAAGGACTCATCGCTGGGGCCAACGTCCTGACTTTC
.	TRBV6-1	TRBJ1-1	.	CASRPGQRNTEAFF	TGTGCCAGCAGACCCGGACAGAGGAACACTGAAGCTTTCTTT
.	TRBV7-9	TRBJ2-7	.	CASSPPSAQEQYF	TGTGCCAGCAGCCCACCCTCTGCGCAAGAGCAGTACTTC
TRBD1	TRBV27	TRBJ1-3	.	CASSPRDRARSTIYF	TGTGCCAGCAGCCCAAGGGACAGGGCTAGGAGCACCATATATTTT
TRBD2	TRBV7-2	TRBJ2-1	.	CASSPKRLAGGDEQFF	TGTGCCAGCAGCCCCAAAAGACTAGCGGGAGGGGATGAGCAGTTCTTC
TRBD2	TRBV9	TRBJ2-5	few	CASSPPPGLAGPYQETQYF	TGTGCCAGCAGCCCACCGCCGGGACTAGCGGGACCGTACCAAGAGACCCAGTACTTC
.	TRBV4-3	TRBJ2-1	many	CASSQDRASSYNEQFF	TGCGCCAGCAGCCAAGACAGGGCGAGCTCCTACAATGAGCAGTTCTTC
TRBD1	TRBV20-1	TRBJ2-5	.	CSSERDRAETQYF	TGCAGTTCTGAGCGGGACAGGGCAGAGACCCAGTACTTC
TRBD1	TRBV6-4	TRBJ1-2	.	CAFCSGTGLHDPYGYTF	TGTGCCTTCTGTTCCGGGACAGGCCTCCACGACCCCTATGGCTACACCTTC
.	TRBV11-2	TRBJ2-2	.	CASSLDTVISNTGELFF	TGTGCCAGCAGCTTAGATACGGTGATTAGTAACACCGGGGAGCTGTTTTTT
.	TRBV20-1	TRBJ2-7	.	CSARSRDIYEQYF	TGCAGTGCTAGATCCCGGGACATCTACGAGCAGTACTTC
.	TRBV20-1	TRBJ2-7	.	CSARDPLARWAYEQYF	TGCAGTGCTAGAGATCCTTTGGCTCGCTGGGCCTACGAGCAGTACTTC
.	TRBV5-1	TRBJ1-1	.	CASSHGRENTEAFF	TGCGCCAGCAGCCACGGGAGGGAGAACACTGAAGCTTTCTTT
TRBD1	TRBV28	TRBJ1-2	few	CASTTTGGYYGYTF	TGTGCCAGCACCACGACAGGGGGTTACTATGGCTACACCTTC
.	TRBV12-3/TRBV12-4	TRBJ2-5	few	CASSYDIDWLSF	TGTGCCAGCAGTTATGATATCGATTGGCTGAGCTTC
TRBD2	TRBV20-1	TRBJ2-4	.	CSARDREAGNIQYF	TGCAGTGCTAGAGATCGGGAGGCCGGAAACATTCAGTACTTC